The T cell receptor beta chain described here comes from a study of blood T cell repertoires in COVID-19. About the study: Material from acute and convalescent COVID-19 was sourced from the United States, Italy and Spain.

Data came from immunoSEQ multiplex PCR; TCRdb stores just in-frame clones and leaves some out. The sample consists of about 58,000 clones, approximately 90% of them appearing once. The CDR3 contains 14 residues. The V and J ends lost 1 base and 5 bases, in that order; junction bases with no gene match: 2. CDR1 is SGHTS and CDR2 is YDEGEE in the germline V gene. V and J are TRBV5-8 and TRBJ1-5, with TRBD1 matching over 8 bases. This sequence originates from a woman in her sixties or seventies with active COVID-19. Source material: peripheral blood. This CDR3 reads CASSLWTGYQPQHF. The CDR3 DNA reads as TGTGCCAGCAGCTTGTGGACAGGGTATCAGCCCCAGCATTTT.